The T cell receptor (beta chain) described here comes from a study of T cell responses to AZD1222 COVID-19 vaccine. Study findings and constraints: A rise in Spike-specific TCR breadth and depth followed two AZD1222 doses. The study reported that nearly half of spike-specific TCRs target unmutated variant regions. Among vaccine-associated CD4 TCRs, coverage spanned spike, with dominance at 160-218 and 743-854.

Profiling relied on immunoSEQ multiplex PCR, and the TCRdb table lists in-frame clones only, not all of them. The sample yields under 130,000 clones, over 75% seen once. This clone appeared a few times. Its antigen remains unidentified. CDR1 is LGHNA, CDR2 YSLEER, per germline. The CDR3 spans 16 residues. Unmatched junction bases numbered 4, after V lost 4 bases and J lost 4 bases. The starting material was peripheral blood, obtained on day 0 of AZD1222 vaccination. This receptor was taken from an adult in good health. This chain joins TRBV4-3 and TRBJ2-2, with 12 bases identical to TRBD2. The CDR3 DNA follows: TGCGCCAGCAGCCCTAGCGGGGGGGCGGGCACCGGGGAGCTGTTTTTT. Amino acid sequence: CASSPSGGAGTGELFF.